This entry describes one T cell receptor (beta chain). This clonotype turned up a few times. Its antigen is not yet known. Base qualities are missing; no much larger clone stands one base away. The data are from a study of naive and memory T cell subsets (dated by TCRdb to between 2016 and 2019). About the investigation overall: Sorted naive and memory T cell subsets from peripheral blood were analyzed in the study using a UMI-based, open-source pipeline for TCR alpha and beta sequencing. The functional CMV T cell responses agreed completely with IgG serology results. RNA was DNase-treated and reverse transcribed with TCR constant-region primers, mostly using SuperScript III. Here is what the overall study found, with its caveats: A few larger clonotypes were found in naive repertoires, especially CD8, and these larger clonotypes were possibly memory cells re-expressing CD45RA. In both CD4 and CD8 cells, going from naive through CM, EM and EMRA, the Gini index went up while Shannon and inverse Simpson diversity went down. Single alpha or beta chain sequences, rather than paired alpha/beta receptors, were used to define clonotypes. No ground truth was available to validate the repertoire findings for the naive and memory subsets. TCR abundance followed a power law with an exponent that was different for naive and memory subsets but consistent across the three individuals. Once error correction was done, more than 85% of naive TCR sequences showed up just once, which made the naive abundance distributions much steeper than those of the memory subsets. RNA-based TCR counts may be affected by expression changes linked to T cell activation and differentiation.

Trimming at the junction amounts to 5 bases on V and 0 bases on J, and the germline ends lie 7 bases apart. Inclusive of the bounding cysteine and phenylalanine, the CDR3 is 14 residues long. The CDR3 DNA has 42 bases and is translated from base 1. Taken from the germline V gene, the CDR1 and CDR2 loops are SGHVS and FQNEAQ. The library was made by UMI-ligation and nested PCR. The beta constant-region primer consisted of an equimolar mixture of two oligonucleotides that together covered TRBC1 and TRBC2. Four rounds of PCR, combining the SP2 primer with nested alpha and beta constant-region primers, were used to amplify the ligated cDNA. A single-stranded oligonucleotide containing the SP2 primer and a 12-nucleotide UMI was joined to the 3' end of the cDNA by T4 RNA ligase 1. The ligation reaction was kept at 16 degrees C for roughly 18-24 hours. PCR2 was typically run as a SYBR Green qPCR and stopped at a predetermined threshold to prevent over-amplification. Every purification after the first one was done using Agencourt AMPure XP magnetic beads. Libraries were quantified by Qubit and checked on a TapeStation, with a main peak expected near 650 bp. Sequencing of the pooled libraries was done on an Illumina MiSeq using v2 2x251 paired-end kits, which typically yielded 1-2 million reads per sample. Each sample library was pooled at roughly 4.4 nM, and roughly 4.5-7% PhiX was included to improve cluster recognition. In the original analysis: Decombinator assigned V and J genes to Demultiplexor-processed FASTQ reads by tag matching, allowing a single base-pair mismatch. Collapsinator used UMIs to correct both sequencing errors and frequency errors arising from PCR heterogeneity. CDR3Translator translated TCRs and extracted CDR3s from the conserved cysteine to the FGXG phenylalanine, flagging non-productive sequences. Repertoires were subsampled to equal numbers of UMI-defined TCRs before Gini, Shannon entropy and inverse Simpson indices were calculated. Power-law fits to clonotype abundance distributions were performed by maximum likelihood within the linear range. Similar UMI counts, unique TCR numbers and clonal distributions were obtained with the pipeline and with MIGEC on one naive CD8 sample. In one analysis, naive TCRs that were also found in any memory subset of the same donor were excluded from the naive repertoire. Repertoires were searched for 7,000 to 7,500 CMV-associated CDR3 sequences compiled from VDJdb and a published dataset. TCRdb reworked the public reads: Q25 trimming with fastp, MiXCR clone assembly, productive beta chains retained. Rows merge per CDR3 protein into single entries with the most common DNA and genes. Here the V and J calls rest on TCRdb's processing, not on the authors' analysis. For this sample there are 80,000 to 95,000 distinct CDR3 sequences; approximately 9.2% appear just once. The ten largest clonotypes hold 1.2% of the sample.

TCR alpha and beta chain libraries were amplified separately from the second PCR step onward. CMV status of each donor was established by measuring IFNgamma production from CD4+ T cells after fresh PBMCs were stimulated overnight with CMV viral lysate. CD4 T cells were positively selected with Miltenyi beads, followed by positive selection of CD8 T cells from the CD4-negative fraction. Cells stained for CD3, CD4, CD8, CD45RA, CD27 and a live/dead dye were sorted on a BD Aria II into four subsets by CD45RA and CD27. Blood came from a few healthy volunteers, each fractionated into CD4 and CD8 T cells and then into four differentiation subsets. Approximately 120 ml of peripheral blood was taken from each donor, and PBMC were separated by density-gradient centrifugation on Ficoll-Paque PLUS. Sorted cells were lysed in RLT buffer, after which RNA was extracted using a Qiagen RNeasy kit and stored at -80 degrees C.

Source material: naive CD8+ T cells from blood. This specimen's cell subset or site label, per the study, means: naive T cells, CD45RA high CD27+. The receptor was isolated from a human donor in good health. The chain employs TRBV7-8 and TRBJ1-4; the D gene identity is not certain. CDR3 reads: CASSPFATNEKLFF. The DNA reads TGTGCCAGCAGCCCCTTTGCAACTAATGAAAAACTGTTTTTT.